This T cell receptor beta chain was retrieved from a study of identical twins. General study points: The abundant beta clonotypes from cord blood had fewer insertions, and memory repertoires had none of this. Modeled out-of-frame TCR alpha sharing in monozygotic twins fell below observed levels.

One entry per CDR3 protein, called by TCRdb with MiXCR from the 5' RACE reads. Of roughly 1,500,000 distinct CDR3 sequences in the sample, about 30% were seen once. The CDR3 covers 15 residues. The germline CDR1 and CDR2 sequences are DFQATT and SNEGSKA (reference sequence). V was pared by 0 bases and J by 0 bases, with 1 base of the junction left unmatched. This clonotype was counted between two and nine times. Its antigen is unknown. Input material: cord blood. The TCR sequence derives from a newborn girl in good health. This sequence joins TRBV20-1 and TRBJ2-3; 9 bases align to TRBD2. Here the CDR3 reads CSARDLAGSTDTQYF. The CDR3 nucleotides read TGCAGTGCTAGAGATCTAGCGGGGAGCACAGATACGCAGTATTTT.